This T cell receptor (beta chain) was sequenced during a study of neoadjuvant anti-PD-1 for oral cavity cancer. This clone showed up just once. Assay used: immunoSEQ multiplex PCR; TCRdb lists only in-frame clones, some missing. The data contain 65,000 to 70,000 clones, about 86% of them singletons. The CDR3 has 14 residues. CDR1 SQVTM and CDR2 ANQGSEA come from the germline V gene. V was clipped by 7 bases and J by 5 bases, with 17 bases between them. Documented time point: after neoadjuvant nivolumab, at surgical resection. This sequence was found in a person between 40 and 79 years old with oral cavity squamous cell carcinoma. The sample here was PBMCs, taken after nivolumab (anti-PD-1) treatment. The rearrangement links TRBV29-1 to TRBJ1-4; D unresolved. The CDR3 DNA reads TGCAGCGGGGCGACGGGGAAACGCAATGAAAAACTGTTTTTT. Its translation: CSGATGKRNEKLFF.